The sample holds a few counts of the clone carrying this T cell receptor (beta chain). The data originate from a study of blood T cell repertoires in COVID-19. About the study: Researchers got acute and convalescent COVID-19 samples from the United States, Italy and Spain. PBMCs, B-cell-depleted T cells, or T cells were the source of the cDNA or gDNA that made up the material.

The CDR3 sequence is 14 residues long. V dropped 4 bases and J dropped 1 base, with 9 bases sitting between them. Looked up from germline, CDR1 is SGHTS and CDR2 is YDEGEE. Original processing notes: Scientists estimated how many nucleated cells there were by amplifying reference gene primers. Clones were sequenced by immunoSEQ multiplex PCR, and TCRdb holds only the in-frame ones, with some missing. The DNA was the basis for D and trimming; V, J and clone size are from that table. The sample shows approximately 97,000 clones, about 85% of them seen only once. The sequencing input was peripheral blood. The clonotype comes from a man in his forties or fifties with active COVID-19. J is TRBJ1-5 and V is TRBV5-8; unclear D gene. CDR3 amino acids: CASSVYSSNQPQHF. The DNA of the CDR3 is TGTGCCAGCAGCGTGTACTCAAGCAATCAGCCCCAGCATTTT.